These 9 T cell receptor beta chains were sequenced from one sample in a study of blood T cells in healthy people across ages. Through a sample-barcoded 5' primer and a J-beta primer mix, a second PCR was run for 7 to 11 cycles. TCRdb reprocessed the 5' RACE reads via MiXCR and lists one record per CDR3 protein. The sample includes roughly 500,000 distinct CDR3 sequences, 25% to 30% of them seen just once. The source material was blood. The receptors were sampled from a woman aged 70-85 years in good health.

The table lists this clonotype with many counts. This chain links TRBV29-1 with TRBJ2-5; D may match TRBD1 or TRBD2 (6 bases each). Deletions cut 3 bases from V and 5 bases from J, with 10 bases between. The V gene's germline CDR1 is SQVTM and CDR2 ANQGSEA. The length of the CDR3 is 12 residues. Written as DNA, the CDR3 is TGCAGCGTTGACGAGGGGGGCGAGACCCAGTACTTC. Amino acid sequence: CSVDEGGETQYF. Using reference TRBV29-1 and TRBJ2-5 for the parts outside the CDR3, the full variable domain is SAVISQKPSRDICQRGTSLTIQCQVDSQVTMMFWYRQQPGQSLTLIATANQGSEATYESGFVIDKFPISRPNLTFSTLTVSNMSPEDSSIYLCSVDEGGETQYFGPGTRLLVL.

The CDR3 protein is CASTHGAGVQETQYF. The CDR3 coding sequence is TGTGCCAGCACCCACGGAGCGGGGGTTCAAGAGACCCAGTACTTC. This chain uses TRBV7-2 with TRBJ2-5, with 8 bases identical to TRBD2. The CDR3 extends over 15 amino acids. Germline V gene lookup returns CDR1 SGHTA and CDR2 FQGNSA. Trimming cost V 7 bases and J 2 bases; bases outside gene matches: 9.

The chain couples TRBV20-1 to TRBJ2-5, with 8 bases lining up with TRBD2. The J call may be in error: the DNA end matches TRBJ2-1 better. This CDR3 spans 14 amino acids. Germline V gene data show CDR1 as DFQATT and CDR2 as SNEGSKA (reference sequence). CDR3 sequence: CSARAEAGVREQFF. CDR3 nucleotide sequence: TGCAGTGCTAGAGCTGAAGCGGGGGTTCGGGAGCAGTTCTTC.

This clonotype was counted a few times. V usage is TRBV25-1 and J usage is TRBJ2-2, with 7 positions matching TRBD2. Trimming cost V 2 bases and J 3 bases; bases outside gene matches: 12. Germline CDR1 and CDR2: MGHDK and SYGVNS. The length of the CDR3 is 18 residues. Here the CDR3 DNA reads TGTGCCAGCAGTGAAGAATTCTTCGGGGGGTGGGACACCGGGGAGCTGTTTTTT. Amino acid sequence: CASSEEFFGGWDTGELFF.

V and J are TRBV20-1 and TRBJ1-2, with 9 bases that match TRBD1. J was trimmed by 6 bases and V by 5 bases; bases with no gene match: 7. CDR3 length equals 13 residues. Germline-derived CDR1 and CDR2 are DFQATT and SNEGSKA (reference sequence). As DNA, the CDR3 is TGCAGTGCTCCGGGAACAGGGGGCCATGGCTACACCTTC. Its translation: CSAPGTGGHGYTF.

This clonotype has only a few counts. The genes are TRBV6-1 and TRBJ1-4, with D maybe TRBD1 (6 bases). V gave up 8 bases and J gave up 0 bases, with 22 bases separating them. The CDR3 is made up of 18 amino acids. Germline values: CDR1 MNHNS, CDR2 SASEGT. This CDR3 reads CASSLRARGGTTNEKLFF. The CDR3, as DNA: TGTGCCAGCTCCCTCCGGGCGAGGGGGGGCACAACTAATGAAAAACTGTTTTTT.

This rearrangement joins TRBV20-1 to TRBJ1-1; D gene ambiguous. Looked up from germline, CDR1 is DFQATT and CDR2 is SNEGSKA (reference sequence). The CDR3 sequence is 16 residues long. The V end lost 6 bases, the J end lost 0 bases, and 20 bases lay between the germline ends. The CDR3 loop is CSATPHDRTMNTEAFF. CDR3 nucleotide sequence: TGCAGTGCAACCCCTCATGACCGGACTATGAACACTGAAGCTTTCTTT.

This clonotype was detected only a few times. This chain joins TRBV10-3 and TRBJ1-2, with D unresolved. The V gene's germline CDR1 is ENHRY and CDR2 SYGVKD. V lost 10 bases and J lost 3, with 9 bases in between. The CDR3 consists of 11 residues. The CDR3 nucleotides are TGTGCCACCCAAAGCGACTATGGCTACACCTTC. It translates to CATQSDYGYTF.

This clonotype showed up just a few times. A junction end diverges from the germline sequence, so it may reflect a read error. V and J are TRBV20-1 and TRBJ1-4; possibly TRBD1 for D (6 bases). Germline V gene data show CDR1 as DFQATT and CDR2 as SNEGSKA (reference sequence). The CDR3 totals 12 residues. CDR3 in amino acids: CSAIGGAGKPFF. CDR3 DNA sequence: TGCAGTGCTATAGGGGGGGCAGGGAAACCGTTTTTT.